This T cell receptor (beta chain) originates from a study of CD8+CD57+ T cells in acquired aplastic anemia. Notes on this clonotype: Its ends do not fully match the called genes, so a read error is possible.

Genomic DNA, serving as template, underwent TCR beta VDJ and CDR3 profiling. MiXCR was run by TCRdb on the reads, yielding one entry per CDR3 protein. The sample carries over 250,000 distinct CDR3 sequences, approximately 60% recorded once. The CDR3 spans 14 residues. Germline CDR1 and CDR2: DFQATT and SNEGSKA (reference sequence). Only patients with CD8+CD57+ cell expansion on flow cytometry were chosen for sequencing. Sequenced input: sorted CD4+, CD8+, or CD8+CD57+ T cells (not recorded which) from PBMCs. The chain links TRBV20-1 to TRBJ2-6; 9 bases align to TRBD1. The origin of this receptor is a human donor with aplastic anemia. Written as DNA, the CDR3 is TGCAGTGCTAGAGATGCGACAGGGGGCAACGTCCTGACTTTC. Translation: CSARDATGGNVLTF.